Listed here are 9 T cell receptor beta chains from one sample, sequenced in a study of blood T cell repertoires in COVID-19. Assay used: immunoSEQ multiplex PCR; TCRdb lists only in-frame clones, some missing. The sample has 44,000 or so clones; approximately 84% are singletons. Sequenced input: peripheral blood. These receptors originate from a man aged 50-59 years with active COVID-19.

On this clone itself: Distinct nucleotide sequences in the sample also encode this CDR3. The chain links TRBV28 to TRBJ1-5, with D perhaps TRBD1 (6 bases). The length of the CDR3 is 14 residues. Germline CDR1 is MDHEN and CDR2 is SYDVKM. Trimming stripped 3 bases from V and 3 bases from J, with 9 bases between. CDR3 region: CASSLTGSNQPQHF. CDR3 nucleotides: TGTGCCAGCAGTTTGACAGGTTCCAATCAGCCCCAGCATTTT.

The gene calls are TRBV5-6 and TRBJ1-6; 7 nucleotides line up with TRBD1. Germline loops: CDR1 SGHDT, CDR2 YYEEEE. The CDR3 loop spans 19 amino acids. Losses at the gene ends were 4 bases for V and 7 bases for J; bases not matched to a gene: 20. The DNA for the CDR3 is TGTGCCAGCAGCCCAACGCCGGGACAGATTTTACTTGGGAATTCACCCCTCCACTTT. It is translated as CASSPTPGQILLGNSPLHF.

This rearrangement joins TRBV5-4 to TRBJ2-7; the D gene is possibly TRBD2 (5 bases). CDR1 is SGHNT, CDR2 YYREEE, per germline (reference sequence). V lost 0 bases and J 4 bases, leaving 14 bases between the germline ends. This CDR3 has 15 amino acids. CDR3 amino acids: CASSLALLGEYEQYF. CDR3 in DNA: TGTGCCAGCAGCTTGGCCTTACTAGGAGAGTACGAGCAGTACTTC.

The chain links TRBV4-3 to TRBJ2-7; D ambiguous. Trimming removed 0 bases from V and 0 bases from J, with 9 bases in between. Germline CDR1 reads LGHNA; CDR2 reads YSLEER. The CDR3 consists of 15 residues. The CDR3 loop reads CASSQDTSASYEQYF. The CDR3 bases are TGCGCCAGCAGCCAAGATACCAGCGCCTCCTACGAGCAGTACTTC.

V usage is TRBV6-2 or TRBV6-3 and J usage is TRBJ2-2, with D possibly being TRBD2 (5 bases). The CDR3 loop spans 14 amino acids. The V and J ends lost 5 bases and 4 bases respectively, with 11 bases between them. CDR1 MNHEY and CDR2 SVGEGT come from the germline V gene. The CDR3 DNA follows: TGTGCCAGCAGTCCCGGACTGGCCACCGGGGAGCTGTTTTTT. Amino acid sequence: CASSPGLATGELFF.

This clone has a handful of counts. The genes are TRBV2 and TRBJ2-5; D not resolved. The CDR3 extends over 16 amino acids. The germline V gene has CDR1 SNHLY and CDR2 FYNNEI. The V end was cut by 3 bases, the J end by 1 base, with 15 bases between. The CDR3 DNA reads as TGTGCCAGCAGTGAGAACCCCCCAGGCACCCAAGAGACCCAGTACTTC. Protein sequence: CASSENPPGTQETQYF.

The chain recombines TRBV19 with TRBJ1-2; D gene uncertain. The CDR3 consists of 14 residues. The germline V gene has CDR1 LNHDA and CDR2 SQIVND (reference sequence). V shed 4 bases and J shed 3 bases, with 12 bases lying between them. CDR3 sequence: CASSRPGGDYGYTF. The CDR3, as DNA: TGTGCCAGTAGTAGACCAGGAGGAGACTATGGCTACACCTTC.

The V gene is TRBV7-9, the J gene TRBJ1-5, with D possibly matching TRBD1 (5 bases). The V end lost 1 base, the J end lost 7 bases, and 11 bases lay between the germline ends. CDR1 is SEHNR, CDR2 FQNEAQ, per germline (reference sequence). The CDR3 spans 14 residues. The CDR3 sequence is CASSLGPGVQPQHF. The CDR3 DNA is TGTGCCAGCAGCTTAGGGCCGGGGGTCCAGCCCCAGCATTTT.

This rearrangement joins TRBV19 to TRBJ1-2; 7 positions match TRBD1. With 3 bases clipped from V and 3 bases from J, the junction kept 1 base outside the gene matches. There are 13 residues in the CDR3. Per germline, CDR1 LNHDA and CDR2 SQIVND (reference sequence). For the CDR3, the DNA is TGTGCCAGTAGTATTGGGACAGACTATGGCTACACCTTC. The encoded protein is CASSIGTDYGYTF.